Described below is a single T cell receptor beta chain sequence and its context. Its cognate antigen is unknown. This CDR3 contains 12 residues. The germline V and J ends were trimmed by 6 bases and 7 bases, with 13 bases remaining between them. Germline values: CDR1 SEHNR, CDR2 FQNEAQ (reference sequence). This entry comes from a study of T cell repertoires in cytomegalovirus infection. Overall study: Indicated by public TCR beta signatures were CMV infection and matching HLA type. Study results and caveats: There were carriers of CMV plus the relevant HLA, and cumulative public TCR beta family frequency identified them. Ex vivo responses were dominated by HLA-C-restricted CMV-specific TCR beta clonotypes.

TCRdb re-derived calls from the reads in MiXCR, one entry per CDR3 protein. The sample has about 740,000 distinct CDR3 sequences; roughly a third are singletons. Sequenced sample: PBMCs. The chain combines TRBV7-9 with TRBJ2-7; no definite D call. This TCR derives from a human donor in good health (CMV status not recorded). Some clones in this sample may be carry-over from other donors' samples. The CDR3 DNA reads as TGTGCCAGCAGTCTGGGCAGCGAGGAGCAGTACTTC. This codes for CASSLGSEEQYF.